This T cell receptor beta chain was sequenced during a study of breast tumors, draining lymph nodes, adjacent tissues. The study's findings and limits: Compared with lymph nodes, tumors were less diverse; compared with nontumor tissue, more.

The CDR3 consists of 14 residues. CDR1 SGHDT and CDR2 YYEEEE come from the germline V gene. Trimming left V 5 bases short and J 0 bases short, with 12 bases between. This clonotype has at least ten counts. What it binds is unknown. Axillary draining lymph nodes of breast cancer patients supplied the node samples. TCRdb used MiXCR to reprocess the multiplex PCR reads, holding one entry per CDR3 protein. Of around 130,000 distinct CDR3 sequences in the sample, around 20% were seen once. This chain joins TRBV5-6 and TRBJ2-7; no clear D. Source material: axillary lymph node tissue. The receptor was derived from a female donor with breast cancer. Some clones in this sample may be carry-over from other donors' samples. CDR3 sequence reads: CASRGSFSSYEQYF. In nucleotides, the CDR3 is TGTGCCAGCAGAGGCAGCTTTAGCTCCTACGAGCAGTACTTC.